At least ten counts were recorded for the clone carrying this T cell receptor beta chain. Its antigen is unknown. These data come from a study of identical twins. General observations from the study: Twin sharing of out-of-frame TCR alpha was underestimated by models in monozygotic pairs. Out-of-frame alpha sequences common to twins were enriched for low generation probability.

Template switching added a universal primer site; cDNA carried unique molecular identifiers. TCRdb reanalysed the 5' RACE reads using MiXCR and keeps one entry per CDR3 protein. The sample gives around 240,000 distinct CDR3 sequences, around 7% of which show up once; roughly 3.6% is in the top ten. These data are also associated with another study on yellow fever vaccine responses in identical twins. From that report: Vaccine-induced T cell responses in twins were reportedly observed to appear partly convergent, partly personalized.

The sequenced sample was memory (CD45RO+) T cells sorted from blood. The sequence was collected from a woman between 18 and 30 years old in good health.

The CDR3 loop is CASSLEGGMGPYNSPLHF. The CDR3 nucleotides read TGTGCCAGCAGCTTAGAAGGGGGAATGGGTCCCTATAATTCACCCCTCCACTTT. J is TRBJ1-6 and V is TRBV11-2; D might be TRBD1 (6 bases). The CDR3 has 18 residues. The germline V and J ends were trimmed by 0 bases and 2 bases, with 14 bases remaining between them. The V gene's germline CDR1 is SGHAT and CDR2 FQNNGV. Based on the CDR3 plus reference TRBV11-2 and TRBJ1-6, the full variable domain is EAGVAQSPRYKIIEKRQSVAFWCNPISGHATLYWYQQILGQGPKLLIQFQNNGVVDDSQLPKDRFSAERLKGVDSTLKIQPAKLEDSAVYLCASSLEGGMGPYNSPLHFGNGTRLTVT.